Below are 29 T cell receptor beta chains sequenced from a single sample in a study of blood T cell repertoires in COVID-19. Measured with immunoSEQ multiplex PCR; TCRdb has only the in-frame clones, and not every one. The sample has approximately 180,000 clones; 70% to 90% are singletons. Material for sequencing was peripheral blood. Every receptor here comes from a human donor in a cohort sampled during active COVID-19.

The chain employs TRBV3-1 (or the pseudogene TRBV3-2) and TRBJ1-2; 12 bases are shared with TRBD1. Germline lookup yields CDR1 LGHDT and CDR2 YNNKEL (reference sequence). The CDR3 runs 16 residues. The ends lost 1 base at V and 6 bases at J; junction bases unmatched: 6. In DNA, the CDR3 is TGTGCCAGCAGCCAAGTTGGGGACAGGGGGCTACATGGCTACACCTTC. Translating gives CASSQVGDRGLHGYTF.

This rearrangement joins TRBV2 to TRBJ2-7, with 12 bases that match TRBD1. The V segment lost 4 bases and the J segment 6 bases; nucleotides outside the gene matches: 10. Looked up from germline, CDR1 is SNHLY and CDR2 is FYNNEI. The CDR3 loop spans 16 amino acids. This CDR3 reads CASSVGKGQGAGEQYF. CDR3 DNA: TGTGCCAGCAGTGTTGGGAAGGGACAGGGGGCGGGCGAGCAGTACTTC.

V and J are TRBV18 and TRBJ1-1; 12 bases map to TRBD1. This CDR3 spans 15 amino acids. Germline trimming cut 6 bases from V and 4 bases from J; bases unmatched to any gene: 6. The germline gives CDR1 KGHSH, CDR2 LQKENI. The CDR3 nucleotides read TGTGCCAGCTCCCCGGGACAGGGGGCCGGCACTGAAGCTTTCTTT. Its protein product is CASSPGQGAGTEAFF.

The chain employs TRBV18 and TRBJ2-7; 7 bases are shared with TRBD2. CDR1 is KGHSH, CDR2 LQKENI, per germline. Trimming took 6 bases from V and 1 from J; bases not matched to a gene: 6. The CDR3 spans 14 residues. CDR3 in DNA: TGTGCCAGCTCCCCCCCCGGGAGGTCCTACGAGCAGTACTTC. Its protein is CASSPPGRSYEQYF.

The rearrangement joins TRBV27 to TRBJ1-4; a weak D match, TRBD1 (6 bases). V shed 4 bases and J shed 8 bases, with 14 bases lying between them. CDR1 is MNHEY, CDR2 SMNVEV, per germline (reference sequence). This CDR3 comprises 14 residues. CDR3 bases: TGTGCCAGCAGTTACGGACCCCAGGGGGAAAAACTGTTTTTT. Its translation is CASSYGPQGEKLFF. Full variable domain (outside the CDR3, taken from reference TRBV27 and TRBJ1-4): EAQVTQNPRYLITVTGKKLTVTCSQNMNHEYMSWYRQDPGLGLRQIYYSMNVEVTDKGDVPEGYKVSRKEKRNFPLILESPSPNQTSLYFCASSYGPQGEKLFFGSGTQLSVL.

Written as DNA, the CDR3 is TGCGCCAGCAGCCAAGAATCTAGCGGCAGGGGCTATGGCTACACCTTC. Encoded protein: CASSQESSGRGYGYTF. V is TRBV4-1 and J is TRBJ1-2, with D tentatively TRBD1 (6 bases). V was shortened by 0 bases and J by 4 bases, with 15 bases between the two germline ends. The CDR3 loop spans 16 amino acids. Germline loops: CDR1 MGHRA, CDR2 YSYEKL.

CDR3 DNA sequence: TGTGCCAGCAGTGCGTCCCTAGTGGGAGGAAGGTTGCGGTCCTACAATGAGCAGTTCTTC. Translating gives CASSASLVGGRLRSYNEQFF. The V gene is TRBV28, the J gene TRBJ2-1; TRBD2 is a possible D gene (6 bases). The CDR3 is 20 amino acids. The ends were cut back, 5 bases at V and 1 base at J, with 27 bases in the middle. In germline, CDR1 is MDHEN, CDR2 SYDVKM.

The V gene is TRBV9, the J gene TRBJ1-1; D possibly corresponds to TRBD1 (5 bases). Trimming took 4 bases from V and 0 from J, leaving 13 bases between them. The germline CDR1 and CDR2 sequences are SGDLS and YYNGEE. The CDR3 runs 15 residues. DNA for the CDR3: TGTGCCAGCAGCTCCCCCGGGACTTTGAACACTGAAGCTTTCTTT. It is translated as CASSSPGTLNTEAFF.

The chain is built from TRBV2 and TRBJ2-3, with 8 bases aligning to TRBD2. From germline, CDR1 is SNHLY and CDR2 FYNNEI. This CDR3 contains 14 residues. J was trimmed by 2 bases and V by 6 bases; bases with no gene match: 4. As DNA, the CDR3 is TGTGCCAGCAGGATAGCGGGGAACACAGATACGCAGTATTTT. It encodes CASRIAGNTDTQYF.

The chain combines TRBV27 with TRBJ1-5; D possibly corresponds to TRBD1 (6 bases). The CDR3 totals 13 residues. Trimming took off 8 bases at V and 7 bases at J, with 15 bases between the two ends. Germline V gene data show CDR1 as MNHEY and CDR2 as SMNVEV (reference sequence). CDR3 sequence: CASSGTGNQPQHF. The CDR3 nucleotides are TGTGCCAGCTCAGGTACAGGGAACCAGCCCCAGCATTTT.

The chain uses TRBV5-1 and TRBJ2-1; 11 positions match TRBD1. J gave up 8 bases and V 4 bases, and 8 bases lay outside the gene matches. Germline V gives CDR1 SGHRS, CDR2 YFSETQ. The CDR3 runs 15 residues. CDR3 region: CASSRGTGGIHEQFF. CDR3 sequence (DNA): TGCGCCAGCAGCCGCGGGACAGGGGGGATCCATGAGCAGTTCTTC.

Notes on this clone: Mismatch with germline at one junction end may stem from a read error. V is TRBV5-4 and J is TRBJ2-1; 7 bases are shared with TRBD1. CDR1 is SGHNT and CDR2 is YYREEE in the germline V gene (reference sequence). This CDR3 spans 15 amino acids. The CDR3 is CASSLDRGSHNEQFF. The CDR3 DNA reads TGTGCCAGCAGCTTGGACAGGGGCTCCCACAATGAGCAGTTCTTC.

This chain links TRBV6-5 with TRBJ1-2; D ambiguous. CDR3 length: 11 amino acids. Germline-derived CDR1 and CDR2 are MNHEY and SVGAGI. V lost 10 bases and J lost 7, with 13 bases in between. The CDR3 sequence is CATKRAVGYTF. The DNA of the CDR3 is TGTGCCACCAAGCGGGCAGTTGGCTACACCTTC.

A remark on this clone: The limits of the CDR3 on the DNA are not certain, so only TCRdb's listed CDR3 is given. V and J are TRBV5-6 and TRBJ2-2; TRBD2 reflects the table's D call only, with no check against the DNA. The CDR3 numbers 14 amino acids, ends counted. Germline CDR1 SGHDT, CDR2 YYEEEE. The chain's CDR3 is CASSLGLTFGELFF.

This clone has a handful of counts. CDR3 sequence: CASSFTGEGHEKLFF. CDR3 nucleotide sequence: TGCGCCAGCAGCTTTACAGGAGAAGGTCATGAAAAACTGTTTTTT. This chain joins TRBV5-1 and TRBJ1-4, with D possibly being TRBD1 (5 bases). From germline, CDR1 is SGHRS and CDR2 YFSETQ. Trimming stripped 2 bases from V and 6 bases from J, with 14 bases between. The CDR3 runs to 15 residues.

In this sample, this clone turned up once. V gene TRBV7-8 combines with J gene TRBJ2-1; TRBD2 aligns across 7 bases. CDR1 is SGHVS, CDR2 FQNEAQ, per germline. The CDR3 consists of 17 residues. The V segment lost 5 bases and the J segment 4 bases; nucleotides outside the gene matches: 14. The CDR3 nucleotides are TGTGCCAGCAGCCGAGCTGCTAGCGGAGGTCCTTACAATGAGCAGTTCTTC. It translates to CASSRAASGGPYNEQFF.

The V gene is TRBV30, the J gene TRBJ2-7; 7 bases map to TRBD1. This CDR3 is 14 amino acids long. CDR1 is GTSNPN and CDR2 is SVGIG in the germline V gene (reference sequence). After removal of 1 base from V and 2 bases from J, the junction contained 5 bases not matched to a gene. The CDR3 reads CAWSARQGPYEQYF. For the CDR3, the DNA is TGTGCCTGGAGTGCCCGACAGGGACCCTACGAGCAGTACTTC.

The chain links TRBV12-5 to TRBJ1-4; the D gene is possibly TRBD1 (5 bases). Germline-derived CDR1 and CDR2 are LGHNT and FRNRAP. CDR3 length equals 15 residues. Trimming removed 11 bases at V and 0 bases at J, with 16 bases between. The CDR3: CAGGGQAATNEKLFF. The CDR3 DNA is TGTGCTGGGGGGGGTCAGGCTGCAACTAATGAAAAACTGTTTTTT. The complete variable domain, with remaining parts taken from reference TRBV12-5 and TRBJ1-4, reads DARVTQTPRHKVTEMGQEVTMRCQPILGHNTVFWYRQTMMQGLELLAYFRNRAPLDDSGMPKDRFSAEMPDATLATLKIQPSEPRDSAVYFCAGGGQAATNEKLFFGSGTQLSVL.

This clone came up a few times. CDR3 coding DNA: TGTGCCAGCTCACCGGGACTAGCGGACTCCTACGAGCAGTACTTC. It translates to CASSPGLADSYEQYF. The rearrangement joins TRBV18 to TRBJ2-7; TRBD2 agrees at 11 bases. The CDR3 has 15 amino acids. The trim removed 3 bases at V and 0 bases at J, leaving 1 base unmatched. Germline CDR1 and CDR2: KGHSH and LQKENI.

The chain recombines TRBV6-2 or TRBV6-3 with TRBJ1-2; D unclear. V lost 4 bases, J lost 8 bases, and 17 bases lay in between. There are 14 residues in the CDR3. The germline CDR1 and CDR2 sequences are MNHEY and SVGEGT. As DNA, the CDR3 is TGTGCCAGCAGTTTCGCGACCCAAGCGGGGGGCTACACCTTC. Its protein is CASSFATQAGGYTF.

The chain joins TRBV5-1 to TRBJ1-2; TRBD1 agrees at 9 bases. The J segment lost 8 bases and the V segment lost 0 bases, leaving 8 bases of the junction unmatched. The CDR3 is 15 residues long. Germline values: CDR1 SGHRS, CDR2 YFSETQ. The CDR3 DNA is TGCGCCAGCAGCTTGGCCGCGACAGGGGGTGAGGGCTACACCTTC. The encoded protein is CASSLAATGGEGYTF.

As to this clone: At one end the junction does not follow the germline gene, possibly because of a read error. Other DNA sequences of this sample code for an identical CDR3. The V call is TRBV6-5, the J call TRBJ1-2; tentatively, D is TRBD1 (5 bases). Germline CDR1 reads MNHEY; CDR2 reads SVGAGI. This CDR3 has 13 residues. The CDR3 nucleotides read TGCGCCAGCAGTTATTCAGGGTTCTATGGCTACACCTTC. Translating gives CASSYSGFYGYTF.

The chain combines TRBV7-8 with TRBJ2-7, with no clear D. Between the trimmed V and J ends, which lost 1 base and 2 bases, there was a span of 6 bases. This CDR3 spans 13 amino acids. The germline V gene has CDR1 SGHVS and CDR2 FQNEAQ. The CDR3 nucleotides read TGTGCCAGCAGCTTAGTGGCAGCCTACGAGCAGTACTTC. Its translation: CASSLVAAYEQYF. Drawing the rest from reference TRBV7-8 and TRBJ2-7, the complete variable domain is GAGVSQSPRYKVAKRGQDVALRCDPISGHVSLFWYQQALGQGPEFLTYFQNEAQLDKSGLPSDRFFAERPEGSVSTLKIQRTQQEDSAVYLCASSLVAAYEQYFGPGTRLTVT.

CDR3 in DNA: TGTGCCAGCAGCCAGACTAGCGGGGGGGTAACGAGCTCCTACAATGAGCAGTTCTTC. Translation: CASSQTSGGVTSSYNEQFF. V and J are TRBV3-1 (or the pseudogene TRBV3-2) and TRBJ2-1, with 14 nucleotides matching TRBD2. J was trimmed by 0 bases and V by 3 bases; bases with no gene match: 7. CDR1 LGHDT and CDR2 YNNKEL come from the germline V gene (reference sequence). The CDR3 runs to 19 residues.

The chain couples TRBV15 to TRBJ2-1; 7 bases line up with TRBD2. Germline CDR1 LNHNV, CDR2 YYDKDF (reference sequence). This CDR3 region has 17 residues. V dropped 2 bases and J dropped 3; count of bases not matched to a gene: 10. The CDR3 reads CATSRLSLAAVYNEQFF. In DNA form, the CDR3 reads TGTGCCACCAGCAGACTCAGTCTAGCGGCCGTCTACAATGAGCAGTTCTTC.

This clone was detected only a few times. The chain couples TRBV5-1 to TRBJ1-2, with a tentative D call TRBD1 (6 bases). V lost 4 bases, J lost 9 bases, and 22 bases lay in between. Germline values: CDR1 SGHRS, CDR2 YFSETQ. This CDR3 is 15 amino acids long. CDR3 residues: CASSAGIVGASRYTF. CDR3 DNA: TGCGCCAGCAGCGCGGGTATAGTGGGGGCATCACGCTACACCTTC.

The chain joins TRBV10-2 to TRBJ2-2, with a weak D call TRBD1 (5 bases). The CDR3 covers 15 residues. Deletions cut 3 bases from V and 0 bases from J, with 8 bases between. Germline CDR1 and CDR2: WSHSY and SAAADI. CDR3 loop: CASSERQSNTGELFF. CDR3 sequence (DNA): TGCGCCAGCAGTGAAAGACAGTCGAACACCGGGGAGCTGTTTTTT.

This clone has just one count. The chain joins TRBV5-1 to TRBJ2-7; TRBD1 matches 9 bases. V was clipped by 2 bases and J by 2 bases; unmatched bases: 8. This CDR3 contains 16 residues. Germline lookup yields CDR1 SGHRS and CDR2 YFSETQ. The CDR3 nucleotides read TGCGCCAGCAGCTTATACACCGGGACAGGGACCTACGAGCAGTACTTC. Translation gives CASSLYTGTGTYEQYF.

In this sample, this clone turned up once. The chain recombines TRBV12-5 with TRBJ1-2, with 7 bases aligning to TRBD1. The CDR3 covers 14 residues. The junction had 6 bases not matched to a gene; V was cut back by 5 bases and J by 3 bases. CDR1 is LGHNT and CDR2 is FRNRAP in the germline V gene. CDR3 sequence reads: CASGRGTAYYGYTF. The CDR3 DNA reads as TGTGCTAGTGGTCGAGGGACAGCTTACTATGGCTACACCTTC.